A single T cell receptor (beta chain) is shown here with its context. This specimen belongs to a study of T cell responses to AZD1222 COVID-19 vaccine. Germline V gene data show CDR1 as SGHVS and CDR2 as FQNEAQ. Deletions cut 5 bases from V and 2 bases from J, with 16 bases between. CDR3 length: 16 amino acids. Some clones are missing from TCRdb's copy, which holds only in-frame ones; the method was immunoSEQ multiplex PCR. The profile shows around 100,000 clones, around 90% of them singletons. Specimen: peripheral blood, collected on day 0 of AZD1222 vaccination. This clonotype was sampled from an adult in good health. The chain couples TRBV7-8 to TRBJ2-1, with D unclear. The CDR3 DNA follows: TGTGCCAGCAGCGCGATCCTCGGGTGGACCTACAATGAGCAGTTCTTC. Translation gives CASSAILGWTYNEQFF.